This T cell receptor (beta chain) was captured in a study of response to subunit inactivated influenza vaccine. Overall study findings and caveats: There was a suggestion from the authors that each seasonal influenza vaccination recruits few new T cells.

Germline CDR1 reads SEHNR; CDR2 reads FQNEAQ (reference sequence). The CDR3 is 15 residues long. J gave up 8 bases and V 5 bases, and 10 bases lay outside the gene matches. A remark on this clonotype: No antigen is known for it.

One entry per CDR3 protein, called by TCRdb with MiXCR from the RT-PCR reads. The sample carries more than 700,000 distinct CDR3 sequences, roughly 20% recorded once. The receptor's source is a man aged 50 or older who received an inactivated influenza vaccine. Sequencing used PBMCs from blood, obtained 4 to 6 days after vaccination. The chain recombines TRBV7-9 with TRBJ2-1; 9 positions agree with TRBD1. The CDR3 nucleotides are TGTGCCAGCAGCCCAGGGACAGGGTCGTACGATGAGCAGTTCTTC. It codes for CASSPGTGSYDEQFF.